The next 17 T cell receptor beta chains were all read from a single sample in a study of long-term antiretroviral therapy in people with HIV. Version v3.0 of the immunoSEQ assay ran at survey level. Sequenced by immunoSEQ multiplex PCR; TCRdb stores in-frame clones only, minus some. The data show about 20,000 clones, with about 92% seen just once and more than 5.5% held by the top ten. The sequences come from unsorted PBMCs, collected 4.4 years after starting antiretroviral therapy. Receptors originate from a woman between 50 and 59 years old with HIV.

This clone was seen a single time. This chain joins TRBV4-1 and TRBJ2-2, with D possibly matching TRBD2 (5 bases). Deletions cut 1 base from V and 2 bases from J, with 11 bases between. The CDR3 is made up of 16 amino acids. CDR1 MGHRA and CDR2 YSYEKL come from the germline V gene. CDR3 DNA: TGCGCCAGCAGCCAAGTTGTACTAGTCAACACCGGGGAGCTGTTTTTT. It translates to CASSQVVLVNTGELFF.

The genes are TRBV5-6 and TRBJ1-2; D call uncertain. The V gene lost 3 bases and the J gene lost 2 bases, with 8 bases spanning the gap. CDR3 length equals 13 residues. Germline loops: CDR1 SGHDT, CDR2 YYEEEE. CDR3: CASSSRSNYGYTF. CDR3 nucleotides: TGTGCCAGCAGCTCACGGTCGAACTATGGCTACACCTTC.

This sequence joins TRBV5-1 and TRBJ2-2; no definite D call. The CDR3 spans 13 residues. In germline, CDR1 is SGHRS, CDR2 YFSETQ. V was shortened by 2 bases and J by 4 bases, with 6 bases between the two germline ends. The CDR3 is CASSFTPTGELFF. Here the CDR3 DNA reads TGCGCCAGCAGCTTTACCCCCACCGGGGAGCTGTTTTTT.

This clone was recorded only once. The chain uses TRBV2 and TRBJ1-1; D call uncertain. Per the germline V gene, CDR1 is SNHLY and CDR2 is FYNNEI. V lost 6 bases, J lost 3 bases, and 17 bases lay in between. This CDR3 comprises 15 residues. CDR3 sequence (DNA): TGTGCCAGCAGGCTAGAAGGCGGGAGGGACACTGAAGCTTTCTTT. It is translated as CASRLEGGRDTEAFF.

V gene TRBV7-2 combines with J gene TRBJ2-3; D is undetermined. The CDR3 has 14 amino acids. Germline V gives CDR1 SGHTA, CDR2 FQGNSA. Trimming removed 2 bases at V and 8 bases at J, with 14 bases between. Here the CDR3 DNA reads TGTGCCAGCAGCTTAACCGCTCTCCTGGGTACGCAGTATTTT. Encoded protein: CASSLTALLGTQYF.

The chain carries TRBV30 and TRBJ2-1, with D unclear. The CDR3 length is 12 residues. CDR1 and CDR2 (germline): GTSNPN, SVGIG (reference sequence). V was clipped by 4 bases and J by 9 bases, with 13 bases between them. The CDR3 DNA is TGTGCCTGGAACCGTGAGACTGGTGAGCAGTTCTTC. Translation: CAWNRETGEQFF.

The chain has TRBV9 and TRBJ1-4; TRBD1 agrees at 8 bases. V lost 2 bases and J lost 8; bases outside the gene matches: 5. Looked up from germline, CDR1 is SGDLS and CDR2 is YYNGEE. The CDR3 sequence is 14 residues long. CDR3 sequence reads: CASSVTGDAEKLFF. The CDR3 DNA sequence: TGTGCCAGCAGCGTGACAGGGGATGCGGAAAAACTGTTTTTT.

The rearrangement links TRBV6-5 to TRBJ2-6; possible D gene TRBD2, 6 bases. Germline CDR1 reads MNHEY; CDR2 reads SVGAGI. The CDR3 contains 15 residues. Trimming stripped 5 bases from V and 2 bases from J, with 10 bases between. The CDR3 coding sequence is TGTGCCAGCAGTAACGGGGGTGCTGGGGCCAACGTCCTGACTTTC. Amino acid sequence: CASSNGGAGANVLTF.

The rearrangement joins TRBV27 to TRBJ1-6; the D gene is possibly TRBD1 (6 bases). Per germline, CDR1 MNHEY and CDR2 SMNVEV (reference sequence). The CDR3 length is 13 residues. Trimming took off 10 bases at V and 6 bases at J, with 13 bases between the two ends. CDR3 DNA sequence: TGTGCCATCAGGGGTAGCCTTAATTCACCCCTCCACTTT. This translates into CAIRGSLNSPLHF.

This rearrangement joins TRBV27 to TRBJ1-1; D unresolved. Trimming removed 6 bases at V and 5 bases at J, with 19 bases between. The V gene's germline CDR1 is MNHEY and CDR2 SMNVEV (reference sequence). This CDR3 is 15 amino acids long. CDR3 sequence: CASSGGGERRTEAFF. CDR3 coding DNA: TGTGCCAGCAGCGGAGGCGGGGAAAGGAGGACTGAAGCTTTCTTT.

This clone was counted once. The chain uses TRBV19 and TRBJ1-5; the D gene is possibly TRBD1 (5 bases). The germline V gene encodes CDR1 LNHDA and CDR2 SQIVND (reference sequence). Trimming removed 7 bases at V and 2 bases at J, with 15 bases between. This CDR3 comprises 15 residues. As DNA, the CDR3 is TGTGCCAGTACCCTGGGGGGAGCGGGCAATCAGCCCCAGCATTTT. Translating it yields CASTLGGAGNQPQHF.

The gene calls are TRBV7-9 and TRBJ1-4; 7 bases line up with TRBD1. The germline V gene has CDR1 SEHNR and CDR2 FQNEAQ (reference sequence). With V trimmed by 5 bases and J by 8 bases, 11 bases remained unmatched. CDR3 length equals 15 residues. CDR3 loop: CASSETGQREEKLFF. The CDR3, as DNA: TGTGCCAGCAGCGAAACGGGACAGCGAGAGGAAAAACTGTTTTTT.

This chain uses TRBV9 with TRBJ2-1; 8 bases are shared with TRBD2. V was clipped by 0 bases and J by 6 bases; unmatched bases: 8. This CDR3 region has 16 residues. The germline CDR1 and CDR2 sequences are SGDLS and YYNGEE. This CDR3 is CASSVDYGGAGNEQFF. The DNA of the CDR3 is TGTGCCAGCAGCGTAGATTACGGGGGGGCGGGCAATGAGCAGTTCTTC.

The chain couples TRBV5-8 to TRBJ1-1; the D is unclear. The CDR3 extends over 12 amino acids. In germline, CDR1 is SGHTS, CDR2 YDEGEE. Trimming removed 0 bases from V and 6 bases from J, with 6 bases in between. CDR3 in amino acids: CASSLVAAEAFF. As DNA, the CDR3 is TGTGCCAGCAGCTTGGTGGCGGCTGAAGCTTTCTTT.

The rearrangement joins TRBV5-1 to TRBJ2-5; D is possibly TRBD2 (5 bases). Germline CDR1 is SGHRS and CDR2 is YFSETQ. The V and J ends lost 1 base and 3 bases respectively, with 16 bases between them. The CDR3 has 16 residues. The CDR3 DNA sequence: TGCGCCAGCAGCTTGCGGGGAAGCGTGGAGAAAGAGACCCAGTACTTC. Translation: CASSLRGSVEKETQYF. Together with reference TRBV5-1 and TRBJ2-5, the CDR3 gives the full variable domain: KAGVTQTPRYLIKTRGQQVTLSCSPISGHRSVSWYQQTPGQGLQFLFEYFSETQRNKGNFPGRFSGRQFSNSRSEMNVSTLELGDSALYLCASSLRGSVEKETQYFGPGTRLLVL.

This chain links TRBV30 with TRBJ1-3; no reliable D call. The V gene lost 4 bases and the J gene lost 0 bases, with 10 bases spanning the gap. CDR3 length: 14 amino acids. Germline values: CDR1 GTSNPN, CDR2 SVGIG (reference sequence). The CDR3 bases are TGTGCCTGGAACCTGGGAAACTCTGGAAACACCATATATTTT. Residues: CAWNLGNSGNTIYF.

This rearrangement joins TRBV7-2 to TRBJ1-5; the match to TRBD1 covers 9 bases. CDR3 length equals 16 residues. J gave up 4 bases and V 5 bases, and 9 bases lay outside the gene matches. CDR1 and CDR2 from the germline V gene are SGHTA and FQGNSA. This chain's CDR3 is CASSRTDRGRNQPQHF. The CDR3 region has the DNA TGTGCCAGCAGCCGCACCGACAGGGGGAGGAATCAGCCCCAGCATTTT.